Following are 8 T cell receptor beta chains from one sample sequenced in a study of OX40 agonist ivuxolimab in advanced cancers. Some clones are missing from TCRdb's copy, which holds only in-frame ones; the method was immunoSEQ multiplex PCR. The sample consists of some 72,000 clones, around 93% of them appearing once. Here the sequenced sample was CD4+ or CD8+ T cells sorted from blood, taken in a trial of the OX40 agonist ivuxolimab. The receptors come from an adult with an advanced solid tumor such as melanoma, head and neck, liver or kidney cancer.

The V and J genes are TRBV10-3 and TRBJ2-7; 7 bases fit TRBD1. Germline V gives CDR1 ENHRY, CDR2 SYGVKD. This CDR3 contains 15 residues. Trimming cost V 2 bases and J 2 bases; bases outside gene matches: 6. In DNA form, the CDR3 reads TGTGCCATCAGTGAGAGAACAGGGGTTACCTACGAGCAGTACTTC. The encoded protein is CAISERTGVTYEQYF.

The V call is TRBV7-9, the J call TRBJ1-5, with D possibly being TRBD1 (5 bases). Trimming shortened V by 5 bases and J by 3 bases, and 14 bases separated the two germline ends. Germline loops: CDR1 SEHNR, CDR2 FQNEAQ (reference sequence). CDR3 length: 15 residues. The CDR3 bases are TGTGCCAGCAGCATTGTCTCGGGGGACAATCAGCCCCAGCATTTT. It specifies CASSIVSGDNQPQHF.

In DNA, the CDR3 is TGTGCCAGTAGTATTGACAGGGAGGCGCAAGAGACCCAGTACTTC. As protein: CASSIDREAQETQYF. J is TRBJ2-5 and V is TRBV19; D is possibly TRBD1 (7 bases). Germline CDR1 LNHDA, CDR2 SQIVND (reference sequence). The CDR3 covers 15 residues. Trimming stripped 3 bases from V and 2 bases from J, with 13 bases between. Full variable domain (rest looked up from reference TRBV19 and TRBJ2-5): DGGITQSPKYLFRKEGQNVTLSCEQNLNHDAMYWYRQDPGQGLRLIYYSQIVNDFQKGDIAEGYSVSREKKESFPLTVTSAQKNPTAFYLCASSIDREAQETQYFGPGTRLLVL.

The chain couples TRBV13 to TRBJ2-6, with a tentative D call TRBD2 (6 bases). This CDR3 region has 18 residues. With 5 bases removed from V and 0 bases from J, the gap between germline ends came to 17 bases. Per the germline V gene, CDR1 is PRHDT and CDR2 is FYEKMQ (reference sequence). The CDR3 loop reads CASSPPSWEASGANVLTF. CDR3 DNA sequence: TGTGCCAGCAGCCCCCCCTCCTGGGAGGCCTCTGGGGCCAACGTCCTGACTTTC.

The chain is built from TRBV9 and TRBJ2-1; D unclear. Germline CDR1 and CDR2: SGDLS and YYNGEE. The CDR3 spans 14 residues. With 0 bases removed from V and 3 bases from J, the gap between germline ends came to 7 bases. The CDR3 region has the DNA TGTGCCAGCAGCGTAGTTGGCAGCTACAATGAGCAGTTCTTC. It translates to CASSVVGSYNEQFF.

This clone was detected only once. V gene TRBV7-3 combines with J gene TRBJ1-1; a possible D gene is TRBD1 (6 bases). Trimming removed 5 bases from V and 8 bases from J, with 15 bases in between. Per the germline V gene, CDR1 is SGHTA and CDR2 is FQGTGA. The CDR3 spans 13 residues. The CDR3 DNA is TGTGCCAGCAGCCCCACGGGGGGCGAAGAAGCTTTCTTT. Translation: CASSPTGGEEAFF. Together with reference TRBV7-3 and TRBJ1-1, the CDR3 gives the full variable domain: GAGVSQTPSNKVTEKGKYVELRCDPISGHTALYWYRQSLGQGPEFLIYFQGTGAADDSGLPNDRFFAVRPEGSVSTLKIQRTERGDSAVYLCASSPTGGEEAFFGQGTRLTVV.

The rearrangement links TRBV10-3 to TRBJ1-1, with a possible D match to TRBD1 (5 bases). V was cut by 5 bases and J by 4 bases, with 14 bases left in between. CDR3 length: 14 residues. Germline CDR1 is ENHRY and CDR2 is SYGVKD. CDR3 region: CAISIGLQGTEAFF. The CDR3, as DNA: TGTGCCATCAGTATCGGACTCCAGGGCACTGAAGCTTTCTTT.

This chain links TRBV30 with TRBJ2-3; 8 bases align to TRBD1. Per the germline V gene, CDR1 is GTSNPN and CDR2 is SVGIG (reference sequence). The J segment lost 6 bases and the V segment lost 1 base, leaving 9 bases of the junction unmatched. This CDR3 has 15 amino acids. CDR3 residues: CAWSAPYRGRDTQYF. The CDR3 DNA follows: TGTGCCTGGAGTGCCCCATACAGGGGGAGGGATACGCAGTATTTT. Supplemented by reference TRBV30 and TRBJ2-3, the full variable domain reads SQTIHQWPATLVQPVGSPLSLECTVEGTSNPNLYWYRQAAGRGLQLLFYSVGIGQISSEVPQNLSASRPQDRQFILSSKKLLLSDSGFYLCAWSAPYRGRDTQYFGPGTRLTVL.